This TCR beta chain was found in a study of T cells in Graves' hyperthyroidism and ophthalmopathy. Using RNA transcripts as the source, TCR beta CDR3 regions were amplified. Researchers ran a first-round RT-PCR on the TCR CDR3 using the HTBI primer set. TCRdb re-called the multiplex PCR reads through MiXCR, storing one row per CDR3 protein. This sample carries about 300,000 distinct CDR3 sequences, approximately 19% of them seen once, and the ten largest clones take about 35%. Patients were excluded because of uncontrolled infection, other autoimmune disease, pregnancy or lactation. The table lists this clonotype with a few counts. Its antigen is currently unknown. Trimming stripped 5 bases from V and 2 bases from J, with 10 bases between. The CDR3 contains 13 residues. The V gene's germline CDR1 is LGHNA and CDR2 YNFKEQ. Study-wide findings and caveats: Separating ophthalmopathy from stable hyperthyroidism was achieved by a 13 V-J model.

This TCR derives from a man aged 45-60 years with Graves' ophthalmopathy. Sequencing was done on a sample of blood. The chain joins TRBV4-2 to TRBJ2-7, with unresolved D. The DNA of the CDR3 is TGTGCCAGCAGCAAAGGGCAGGCCTACGAGCAGTACTTC. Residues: CASSKGQAYEQYF.